This entry features one TCR beta chain sequence. Antigen specificity is unknown. This record comes from a study of Ad26.COV2.S vaccination and SARS-CoV-2 variants. V lost 6 bases, J lost 5 bases, and 13 bases lay in between. The CDR3 extends over 13 amino acids. Germline V gene lookup returns CDR1 MNHEY and CDR2 SVGAGI. Stated treatment: some 20 received Ad26.COV2.S at low or high dose, single or two shots; roughly five received placebo; per-sample allocation not given. Following the first vaccine or placebo injection, samples were taken on day 63. A Boston adult aged 18-55 years was the donor. The study's findings and limits: Considerable breadth of spike-specific CD8+ and CD4+ T cell responses has reportedly been documented following vaccination. Vaccine recipients showed a spike-specific TCR breadth that was higher than in placebo recipients. Non-spike TCR breadth was similar in vaccine and placebo recipients.

Clones were read by immunoSEQ multiplex PCR, and TCRdb kept only the in-frame ones, dropping some. The top ten hold around 2% of the sample, which has more than 300,000 clones, approximately 80% seen once. The chain employs TRBV6-5 and TRBJ1-1; the D gene is possibly TRBD1 (6 bases). Sequencing was performed on peripheral blood, taken in a trial of Ad26.COV2.S vaccine versus placebo. The TCR comes from a person aged 18-65 years who received the Ad26.COV2.S COVID-19 vaccine or a placebo. The CDR3 region is CASRLGGSTEAFF. CDR3 DNA: TGTGCCAGCAGGTTGGGGGGCTCGACTGAAGCTTTCTTT.